Detailed here is one T cell receptor (beta chain). This sample was included in a study of blood T cell repertoires in COVID-19. About the study: Sites across the United States, Italy and Spain contributed samples from acute and convalescent COVID-19. In each case, the material was cDNA or gDNA derived from T cells, B-cell-depleted T cells, or PBMCs.

Per the authors' pipeline: Reference gene primer amplification yielded estimated nucleated cell counts. Measured with immunoSEQ multiplex PCR; TCRdb has only the in-frame clones, and not every one. D and trimming come from the DNA, and the V and J calls and clone size come from that table. The sample yields 200,000 to 250,000 clones, roughly 80% seen once. The germline gives CDR1 SGHNT, CDR2 YENEEA. The V and J ends lost 5 bases and 3 bases, in that order; junction bases with no gene match: 11. This CDR3 spans 17 amino acids. The V call is TRBV11-3, the J call TRBJ1-3; 9 bases line up with TRBD1. The sequencing sample was made of peripheral blood. The TCR originated in a man aged 25 to 40 with active or convalescent COVID-19. CDR3 protein: CASSQRTGAFGGNTIYF. Here the CDR3 DNA reads TGTGCCAGCAGCCAACGGACAGGGGCTTTCGGTGGAAACACCATATATTTT.